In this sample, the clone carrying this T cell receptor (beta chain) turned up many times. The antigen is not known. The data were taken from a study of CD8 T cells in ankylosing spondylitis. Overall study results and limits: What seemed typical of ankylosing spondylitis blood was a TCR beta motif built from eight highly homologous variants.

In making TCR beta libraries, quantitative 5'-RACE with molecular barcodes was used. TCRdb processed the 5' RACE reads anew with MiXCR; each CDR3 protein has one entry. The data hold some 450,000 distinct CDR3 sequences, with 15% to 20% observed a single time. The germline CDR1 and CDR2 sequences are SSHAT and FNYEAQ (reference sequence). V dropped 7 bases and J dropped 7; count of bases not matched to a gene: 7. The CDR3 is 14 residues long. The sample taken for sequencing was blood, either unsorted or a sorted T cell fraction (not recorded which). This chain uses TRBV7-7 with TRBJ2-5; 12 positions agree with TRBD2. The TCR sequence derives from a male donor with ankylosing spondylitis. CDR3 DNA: TGTGCCAGCACACGACTAGCGGGAGAGGGGACCCAGTACTTC. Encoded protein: CASTRLAGEGTQYF.